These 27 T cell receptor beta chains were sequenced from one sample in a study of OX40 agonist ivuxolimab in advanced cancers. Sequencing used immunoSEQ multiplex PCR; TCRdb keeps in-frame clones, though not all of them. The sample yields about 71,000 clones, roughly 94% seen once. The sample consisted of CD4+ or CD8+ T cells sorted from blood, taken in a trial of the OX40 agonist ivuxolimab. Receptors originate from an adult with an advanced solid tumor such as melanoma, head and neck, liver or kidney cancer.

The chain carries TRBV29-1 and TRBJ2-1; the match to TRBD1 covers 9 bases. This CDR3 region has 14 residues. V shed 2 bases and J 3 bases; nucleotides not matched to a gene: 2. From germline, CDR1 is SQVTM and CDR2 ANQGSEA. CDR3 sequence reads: CSVERDRDYNEQFF. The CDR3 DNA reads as TGCAGCGTTGAACGGGACAGGGACTACAATGAGCAGTTCTTC.

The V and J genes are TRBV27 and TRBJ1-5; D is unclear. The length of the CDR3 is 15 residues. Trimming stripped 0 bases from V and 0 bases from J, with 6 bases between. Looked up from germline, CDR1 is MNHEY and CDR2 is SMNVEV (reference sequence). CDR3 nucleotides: TGTGCCAGCAGTTTATCGGCCGGTAGCAATCAGCCCCAGCATTTT. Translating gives CASSLSAGSNQPQHF.

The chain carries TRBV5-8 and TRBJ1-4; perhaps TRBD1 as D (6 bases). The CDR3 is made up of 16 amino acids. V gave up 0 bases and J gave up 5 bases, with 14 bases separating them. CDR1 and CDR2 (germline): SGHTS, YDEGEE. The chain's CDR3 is CASSLGRRGANEKLFF. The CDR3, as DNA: TGTGCCAGCAGCTTGGGTCGTCGGGGGGCGAATGAAAAACTGTTTTTT.

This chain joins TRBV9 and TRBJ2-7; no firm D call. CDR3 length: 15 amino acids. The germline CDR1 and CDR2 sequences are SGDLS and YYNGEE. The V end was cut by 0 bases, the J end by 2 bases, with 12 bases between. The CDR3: CASSVAASEPYEQYF. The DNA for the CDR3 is TGTGCCAGCAGCGTAGCTGCCAGCGAGCCCTACGAGCAGTACTTC.

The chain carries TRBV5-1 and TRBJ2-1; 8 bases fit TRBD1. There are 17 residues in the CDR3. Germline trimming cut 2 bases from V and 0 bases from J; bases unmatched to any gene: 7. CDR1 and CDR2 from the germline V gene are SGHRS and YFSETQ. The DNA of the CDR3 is TGCGCCAGCAGCTTAGGACCCGGACAGGGCTCCTACAATGAGCAGTTCTTC. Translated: CASSLGPGQGSYNEQFF.

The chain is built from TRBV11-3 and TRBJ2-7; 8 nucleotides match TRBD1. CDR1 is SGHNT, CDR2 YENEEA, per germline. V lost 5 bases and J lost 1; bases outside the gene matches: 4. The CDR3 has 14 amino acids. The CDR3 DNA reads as TGTGCCAGCAGCCCTACAGGGGGTTCCTACGAGCAGTACTTC. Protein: CASSPTGGSYEQYF.

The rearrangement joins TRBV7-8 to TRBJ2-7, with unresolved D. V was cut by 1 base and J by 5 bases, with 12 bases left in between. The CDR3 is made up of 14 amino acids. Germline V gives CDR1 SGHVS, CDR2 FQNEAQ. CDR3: CASSLEVWLHEQYF. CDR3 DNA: TGTGCCAGCAGCTTAGAAGTTTGGCTCCACGAGCAGTACTTC.

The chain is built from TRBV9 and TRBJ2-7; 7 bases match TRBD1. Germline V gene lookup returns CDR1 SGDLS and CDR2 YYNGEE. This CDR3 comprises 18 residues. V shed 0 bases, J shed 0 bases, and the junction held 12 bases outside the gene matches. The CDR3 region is CASSVGPLATGLSYEQYF. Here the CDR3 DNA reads TGTGCCAGCAGCGTAGGCCCACTGGCGACAGGGCTCTCCTACGAGCAGTACTTC.

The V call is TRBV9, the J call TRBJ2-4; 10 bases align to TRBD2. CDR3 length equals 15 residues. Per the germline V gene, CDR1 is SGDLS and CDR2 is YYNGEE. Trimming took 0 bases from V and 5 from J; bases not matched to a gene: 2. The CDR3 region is CASSVDLAGENIQYF. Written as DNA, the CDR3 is TGTGCCAGCAGCGTAGACCTAGCGGGGGAAAACATTCAGTACTTC.

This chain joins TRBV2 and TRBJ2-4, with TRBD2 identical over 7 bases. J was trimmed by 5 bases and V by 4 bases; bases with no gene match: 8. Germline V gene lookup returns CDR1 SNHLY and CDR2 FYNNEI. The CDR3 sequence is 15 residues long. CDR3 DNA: TGTGCCAGCAGTGCCCAGCGGGGCCGCCAAAACATTCAGTACTTC. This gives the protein CASSAQRGRQNIQYF.

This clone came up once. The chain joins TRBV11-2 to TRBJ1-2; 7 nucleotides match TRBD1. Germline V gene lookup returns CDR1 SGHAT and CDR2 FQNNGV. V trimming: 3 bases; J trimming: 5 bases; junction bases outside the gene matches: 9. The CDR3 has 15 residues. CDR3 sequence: CASSFAGGGPYGYTF. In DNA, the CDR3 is TGTGCCAGCAGCTTCGCAGGGGGAGGACCATATGGCTACACCTTC.

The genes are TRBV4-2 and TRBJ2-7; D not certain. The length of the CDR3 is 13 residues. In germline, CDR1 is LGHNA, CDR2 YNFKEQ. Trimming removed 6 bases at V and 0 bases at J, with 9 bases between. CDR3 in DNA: TGTGCCAGCAGTCACCATAGCTCCTACGAGCAGTACTTC. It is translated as CASSHHSSYEQYF.

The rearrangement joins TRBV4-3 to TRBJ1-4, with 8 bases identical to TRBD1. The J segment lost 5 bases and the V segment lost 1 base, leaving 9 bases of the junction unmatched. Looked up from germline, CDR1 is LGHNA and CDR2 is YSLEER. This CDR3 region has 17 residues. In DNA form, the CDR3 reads TGCGCCAGCAGCCAAGTACGTCGGGGACAGGTGAATGAAAAACTGTTTTTT. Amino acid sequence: CASSQVRRGQVNEKLFF.

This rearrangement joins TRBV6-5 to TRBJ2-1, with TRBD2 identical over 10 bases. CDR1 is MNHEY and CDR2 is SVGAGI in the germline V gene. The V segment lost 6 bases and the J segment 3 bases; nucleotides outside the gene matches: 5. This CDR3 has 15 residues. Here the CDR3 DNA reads TGTGCCAGCAGCACCGGGACTAGCGTCTACAATGAGCAGTTCTTC. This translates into CASSTGTSVYNEQFF.

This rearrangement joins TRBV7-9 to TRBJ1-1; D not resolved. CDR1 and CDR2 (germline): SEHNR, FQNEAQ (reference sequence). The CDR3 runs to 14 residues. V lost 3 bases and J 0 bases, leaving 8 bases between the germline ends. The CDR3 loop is CASSFLGLNTEAFF. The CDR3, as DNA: TGTGCCAGCAGCTTTCTGGGCCTGAACACTGAAGCTTTCTTT.

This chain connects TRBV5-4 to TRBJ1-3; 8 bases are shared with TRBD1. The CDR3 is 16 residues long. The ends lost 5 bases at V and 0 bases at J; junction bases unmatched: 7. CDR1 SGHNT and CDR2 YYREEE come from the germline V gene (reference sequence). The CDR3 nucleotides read TGTGCCAGCAGTACGGACAGGGTACTCTCTGGAAACACCATATATTTT. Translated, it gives CASSTDRVLSGNTIYF.

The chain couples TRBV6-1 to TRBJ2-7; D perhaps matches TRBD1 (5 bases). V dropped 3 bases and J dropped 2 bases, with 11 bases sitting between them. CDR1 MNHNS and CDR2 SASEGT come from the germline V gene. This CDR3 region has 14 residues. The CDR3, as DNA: TGTGCCAGCAGTGAGTGGCAGGGTCCCTACGAGCAGTACTTC. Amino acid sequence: CASSEWQGPYEQYF.

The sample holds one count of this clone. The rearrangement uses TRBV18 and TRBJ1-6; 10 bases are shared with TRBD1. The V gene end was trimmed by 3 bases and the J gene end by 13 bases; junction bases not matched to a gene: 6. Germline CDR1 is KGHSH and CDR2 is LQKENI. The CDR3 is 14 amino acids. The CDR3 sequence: CASSPTGGPDPLHF. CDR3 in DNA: TGTGCCAGCTCACCGACAGGGGGCCCTGACCCCCTCCACTTT.

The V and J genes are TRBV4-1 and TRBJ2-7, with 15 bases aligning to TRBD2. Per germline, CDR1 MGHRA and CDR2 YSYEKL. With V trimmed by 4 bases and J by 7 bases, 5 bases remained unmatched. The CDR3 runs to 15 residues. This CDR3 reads CASSRGTSGRFEQYF. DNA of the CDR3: TGCGCCAGCAGCCGGGGGACTAGCGGGAGGTTTGAGCAGTACTTC.

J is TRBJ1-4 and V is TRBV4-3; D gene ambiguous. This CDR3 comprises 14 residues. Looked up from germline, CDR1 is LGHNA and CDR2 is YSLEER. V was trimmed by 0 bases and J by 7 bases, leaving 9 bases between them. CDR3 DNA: TGCGCCAGCAGCCAAGATTTTAAGTTTGAAAAACTGTTTTTT. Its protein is CASSQDFKFEKLFF.

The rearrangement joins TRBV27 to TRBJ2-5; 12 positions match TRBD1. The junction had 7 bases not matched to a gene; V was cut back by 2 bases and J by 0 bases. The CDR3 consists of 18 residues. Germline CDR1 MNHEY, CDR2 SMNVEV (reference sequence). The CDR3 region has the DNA TGTGCCAGCAGTTTAGAGGGACAGGGGGCTTGGTACCAAGAGACCCAGTACTTC. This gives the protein CASSLEGQGAWYQETQYF.

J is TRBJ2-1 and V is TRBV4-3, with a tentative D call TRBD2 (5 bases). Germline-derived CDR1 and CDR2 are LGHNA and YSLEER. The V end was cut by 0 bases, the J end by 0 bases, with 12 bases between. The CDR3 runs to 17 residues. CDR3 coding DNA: TGCGCCAGCAGCCAAGATCGACTAACGGGCTCCTACAATGAGCAGTTCTTC. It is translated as CASSQDRLTGSYNEQFF.

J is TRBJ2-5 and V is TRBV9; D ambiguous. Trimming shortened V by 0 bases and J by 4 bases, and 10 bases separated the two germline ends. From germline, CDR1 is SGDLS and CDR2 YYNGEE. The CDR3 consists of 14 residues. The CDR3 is CASSVGDWGETQYF. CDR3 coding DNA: TGTGCCAGCAGCGTAGGGGATTGGGGAGAGACCCAGTACTTC.

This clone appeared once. This CDR3 reads CASSSGLAGRDEQYF. For the CDR3, the DNA is TGTGCCAGCAGCTCGGGACTAGCGGGGAGAGACGAGCAGTACTTC. The chain is built from TRBV5-6 and TRBJ2-7; 13 bases agree with TRBD2. This CDR3 spans 15 amino acids. CDR1 and CDR2 from the germline V gene are SGHDT and YYEEEE. With V trimmed by 3 bases and J by 5 bases, 5 bases remained unmatched.

CDR3 amino acids: CATSRETGWADYGYTF. The CDR3 nucleotides read TGTGCCACCAGCAGGGAGACAGGATGGGCTGACTATGGCTACACCTTC. The gene calls are TRBV15 and TRBJ1-2; D might be TRBD1 (6 bases). V lost 3 bases, J lost 3 bases, and 17 bases lay in between. CDR1 and CDR2 from the germline V gene are LNHNV and YYDKDF (reference sequence). The CDR3 loop spans 16 amino acids.

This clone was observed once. CDR3 region: CASSLSGDYEQYF. For the CDR3, the DNA is TGTGCCAGCAGTTTATCGGGTGACTACGAGCAGTACTTC. V and J are TRBV27 and TRBJ2-7; D uncertain. This CDR3 is built from 13 residues. V was shortened by 0 bases and J by 3 bases, with 6 bases between the two germline ends. Germline-derived CDR1 and CDR2 are MNHEY and SMNVEV (reference sequence).

CDR3 sequence reads: CASSDGGVNEQFF. CDR3 coding DNA: TGTGCCAGCAGTGATGGGGGGGTGAATGAGCAGTTCTTC. This chain links TRBV2 with TRBJ2-1; 7 positions match TRBD2. The V segment lost 3 bases and the J segment 7 bases; nucleotides outside the gene matches: 3. Germline V CDR1 and CDR2: SNHLY, FYNNEI. The CDR3 sequence is 13 residues long.